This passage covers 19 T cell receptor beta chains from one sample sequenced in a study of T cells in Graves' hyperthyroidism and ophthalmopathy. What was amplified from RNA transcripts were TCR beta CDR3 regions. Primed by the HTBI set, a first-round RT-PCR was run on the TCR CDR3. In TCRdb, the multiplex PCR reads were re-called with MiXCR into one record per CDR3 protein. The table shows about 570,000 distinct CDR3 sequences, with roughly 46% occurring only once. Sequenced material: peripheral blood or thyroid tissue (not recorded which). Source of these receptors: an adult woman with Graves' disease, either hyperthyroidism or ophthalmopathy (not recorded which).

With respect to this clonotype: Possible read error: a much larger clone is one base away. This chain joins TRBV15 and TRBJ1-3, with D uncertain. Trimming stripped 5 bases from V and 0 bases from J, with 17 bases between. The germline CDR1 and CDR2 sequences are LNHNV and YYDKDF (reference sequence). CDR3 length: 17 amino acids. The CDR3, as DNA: TGTGCCACCAGCCCAGGCTTAGTCGGCTTCTCTGGAAACACCATATATTTT. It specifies CATSPGLVGFSGNTIYF.

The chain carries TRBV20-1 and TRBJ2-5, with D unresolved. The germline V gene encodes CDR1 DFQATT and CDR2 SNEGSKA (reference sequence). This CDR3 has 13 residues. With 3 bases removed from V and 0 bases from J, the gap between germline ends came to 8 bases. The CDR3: CSASRADQETQYF. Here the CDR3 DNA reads TGCAGTGCTAGTAGGGCGGACCAAGAGACCCAGTACTTC.

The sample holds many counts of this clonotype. This CDR3 reads CASSFRREANYEQYF. CDR3 sequence (DNA): TGTGCCAGCAGTTTCAGGCGGGAGGCCAACTACGAGCAGTACTTC. The genes are TRBV12-3 or TRBV12-4 and TRBJ2-7; 8 nucleotides match TRBD2. Unmatched junction bases numbered 7, after V lost 3 bases and J lost 3 bases. The CDR3 length is 15 residues.

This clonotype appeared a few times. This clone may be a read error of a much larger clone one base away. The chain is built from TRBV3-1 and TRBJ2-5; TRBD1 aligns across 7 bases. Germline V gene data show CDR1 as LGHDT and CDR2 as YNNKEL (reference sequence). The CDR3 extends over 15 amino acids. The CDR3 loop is CASRSSGQSQEAQYF. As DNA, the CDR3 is TGTGCCAGCAGATCGTCGGGACAGTCCCAAGAGGCCCAGTACTTC.

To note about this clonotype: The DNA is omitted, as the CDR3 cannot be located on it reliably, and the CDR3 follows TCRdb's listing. The CDR3 loop reads CACSARDGGRQETQYF. The V call is TRBV25-1, the J call TRBJ2-5; the table's D call, TRBD2, has no DNA check behind it. Germline-derived CDR1 and CDR2 are MGHDK and SYGVNS. The CDR3 is made up of 16 amino acids, end residues included.

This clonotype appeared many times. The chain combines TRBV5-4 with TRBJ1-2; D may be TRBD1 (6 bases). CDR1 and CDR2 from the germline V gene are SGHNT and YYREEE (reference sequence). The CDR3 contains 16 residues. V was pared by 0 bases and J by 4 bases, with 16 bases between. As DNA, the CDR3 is TGTGCCAGCAGCTTGGCAGGGGCGGCGGCGGGCTATGGCTACACCTTC. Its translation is CASSLAGAAAGYGYTF.

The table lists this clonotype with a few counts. CDR3 residues: CASSFSEGVTEAFF. In nucleotides, the CDR3 is TGTGCCAGCAGCTTTTCCGAAGGTGTCACTGAAGCTTTCTTT. The V and J genes are TRBV7-2 and TRBJ1-1, with D hard to call. The CDR3 contains 14 residues. Germline lookup yields CDR1 SGHTA and CDR2 FQGNSA. Deletions cut 3 bases from V and 4 bases from J, with 12 bases between.

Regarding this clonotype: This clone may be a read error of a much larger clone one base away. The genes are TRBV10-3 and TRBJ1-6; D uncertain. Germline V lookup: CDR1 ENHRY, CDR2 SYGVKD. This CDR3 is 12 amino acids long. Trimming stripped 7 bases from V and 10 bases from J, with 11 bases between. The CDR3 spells CAITGSRSPLHF. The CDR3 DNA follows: TGTGCCATCACTGGGTCGAGGTCACCCCTCCACTTT.

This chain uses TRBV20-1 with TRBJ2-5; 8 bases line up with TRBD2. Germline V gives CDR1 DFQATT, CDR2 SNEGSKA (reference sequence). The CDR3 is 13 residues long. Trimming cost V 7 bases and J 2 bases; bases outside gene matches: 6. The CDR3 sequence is CSGGPSGQETQYF. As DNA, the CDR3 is TGCAGTGGGGGGCCTAGCGGGCAAGAGACCCAGTACTTC.

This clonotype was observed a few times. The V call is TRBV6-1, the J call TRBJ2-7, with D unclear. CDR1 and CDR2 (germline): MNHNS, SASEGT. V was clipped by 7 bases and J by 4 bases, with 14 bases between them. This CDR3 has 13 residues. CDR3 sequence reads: CASTFRGSYEQYF. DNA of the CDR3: TGTGCCAGCACTTTCCGCGGATCTTACGAGCAGTACTTC.

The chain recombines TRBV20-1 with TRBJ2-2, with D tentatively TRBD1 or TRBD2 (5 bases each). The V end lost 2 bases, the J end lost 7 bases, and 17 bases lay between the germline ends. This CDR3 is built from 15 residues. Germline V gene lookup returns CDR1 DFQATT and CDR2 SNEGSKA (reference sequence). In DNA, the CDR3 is TGCAGTGCTAGAAGAGGACGTCTGGGGGACGGGGAGCTGTTTTTT. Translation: CSARRGRLGDGELFF.

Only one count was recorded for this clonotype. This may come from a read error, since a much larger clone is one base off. CDR3 DNA sequence: TGTGCCAGCAGCCTCGCGATGGGATCTTATGGGGCCAACGTCCTGACTTTC. The encoded protein is CASSLAMGSYGANVLTF. The gene calls are TRBV5-6 and TRBJ2-6, with D hard to call. The CDR3 runs to 17 residues. Trimming pared 4 bases from V and 3 bases from J, leaving 17 bases between. Germline CDR1 reads SGHDT; CDR2 reads YYEEEE.

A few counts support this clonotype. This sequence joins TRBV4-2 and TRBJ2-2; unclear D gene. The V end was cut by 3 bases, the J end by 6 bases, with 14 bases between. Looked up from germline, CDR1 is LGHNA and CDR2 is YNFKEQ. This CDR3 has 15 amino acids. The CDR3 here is CASSQDYSKAGELFF. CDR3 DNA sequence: TGTGCCAGCAGCCAGGATTACAGCAAAGCCGGGGAGCTGTTTTTT.

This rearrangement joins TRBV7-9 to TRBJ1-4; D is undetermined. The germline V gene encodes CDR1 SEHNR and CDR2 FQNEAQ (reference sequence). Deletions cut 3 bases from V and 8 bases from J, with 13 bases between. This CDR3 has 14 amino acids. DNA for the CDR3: TGTGCCAGCAGCTTGGCGGGGAGACGGGAAAAACTGTTTTTT. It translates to CASSLAGRREKLFF.

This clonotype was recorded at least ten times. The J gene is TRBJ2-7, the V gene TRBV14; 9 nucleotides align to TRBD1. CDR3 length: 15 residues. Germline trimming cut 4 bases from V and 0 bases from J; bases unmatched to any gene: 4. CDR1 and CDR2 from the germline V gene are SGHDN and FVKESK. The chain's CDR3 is CASSRDRVSSYEQYF. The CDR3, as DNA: TGTGCCAGCAGCCGGGACAGGGTGAGCTCCTACGAGCAGTACTTC. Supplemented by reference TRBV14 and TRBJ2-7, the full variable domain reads EAGVTQFPSHSVIEKGQTVTLRCDPISGHDNLYWYRRVMGKEIKFLLHFVKESKQDESGMPNNRFLAERTGGTYSTLKVQPAELEDSGVYFCASSRDRVSSYEQYFGPGTRLTVT.

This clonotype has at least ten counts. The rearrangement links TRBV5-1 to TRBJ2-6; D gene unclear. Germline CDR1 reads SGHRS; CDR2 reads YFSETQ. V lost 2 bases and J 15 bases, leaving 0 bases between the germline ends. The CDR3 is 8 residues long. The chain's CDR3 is CASSFLTF. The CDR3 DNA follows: TGCGCCAGCAGCTTCCTGACTTTC.

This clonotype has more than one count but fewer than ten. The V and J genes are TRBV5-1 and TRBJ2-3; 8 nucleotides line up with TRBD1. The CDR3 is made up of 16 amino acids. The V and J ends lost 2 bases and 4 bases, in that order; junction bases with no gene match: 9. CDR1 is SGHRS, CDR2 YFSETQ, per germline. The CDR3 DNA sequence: TGCGCCAGCAGCTTAAGTGGGACAGGTGGGGCAGATACGCAGTATTTT. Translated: CASSLSGTGGADTQYF. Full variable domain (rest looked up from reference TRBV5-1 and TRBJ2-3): KAGVTQTPRYLIKTRGQQVTLSCSPISGHRSVSWYQQTPGQGLQFLFEYFSETQRNKGNFPGRFSGRQFSNSRSEMNVSTLELGDSALYLCASSLSGTGGADTQYFGPGTRLTVL.

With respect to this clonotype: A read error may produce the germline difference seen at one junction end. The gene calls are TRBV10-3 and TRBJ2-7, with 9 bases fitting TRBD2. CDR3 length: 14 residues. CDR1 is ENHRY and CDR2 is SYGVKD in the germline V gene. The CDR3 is CAIRLTSGAYERYF. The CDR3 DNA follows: TGTGCCATCAGACTGACTAGCGGAGCCTACGAGCGGTACTTC.

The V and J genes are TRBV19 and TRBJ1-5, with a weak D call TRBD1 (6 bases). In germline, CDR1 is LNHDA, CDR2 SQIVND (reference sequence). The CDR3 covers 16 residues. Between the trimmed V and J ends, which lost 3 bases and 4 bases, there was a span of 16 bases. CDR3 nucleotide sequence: TGTGCCAGTAGTATGCCCCCCGGGACACTGAATCAGCCCCAGCATTTT. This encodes CASSMPPGTLNQPQHF.